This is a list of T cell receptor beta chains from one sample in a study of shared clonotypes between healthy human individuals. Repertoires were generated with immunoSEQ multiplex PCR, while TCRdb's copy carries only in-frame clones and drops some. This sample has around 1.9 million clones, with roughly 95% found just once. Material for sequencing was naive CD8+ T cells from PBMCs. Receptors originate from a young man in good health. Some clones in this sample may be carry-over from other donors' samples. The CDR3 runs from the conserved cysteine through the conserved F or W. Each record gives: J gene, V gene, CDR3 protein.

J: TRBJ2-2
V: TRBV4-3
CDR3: CASSLDRVGGELFF

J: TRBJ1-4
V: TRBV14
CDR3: CASSRSRTGGHEKLFF

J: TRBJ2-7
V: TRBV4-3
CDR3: CASSVTHGRGYEQYF

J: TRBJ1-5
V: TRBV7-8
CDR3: CASSLVGSQPQHF

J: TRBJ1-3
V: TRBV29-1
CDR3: CSAISTGEFGNTIYF

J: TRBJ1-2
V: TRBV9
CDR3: CASSGQGIYGYTF

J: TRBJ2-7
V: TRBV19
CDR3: CASSIVAGGGYEQYF

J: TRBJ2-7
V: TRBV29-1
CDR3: CSVTLDGSYEQYF

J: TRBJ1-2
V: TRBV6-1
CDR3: CASSGTRYYGYTF

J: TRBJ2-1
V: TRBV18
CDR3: CASSPRLYEQFF

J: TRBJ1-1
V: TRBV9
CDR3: CASSVEWQAGTEAFF

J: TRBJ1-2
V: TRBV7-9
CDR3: CASSLEGSATLAGYGYTF

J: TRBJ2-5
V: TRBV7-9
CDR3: CASSLGRRGAGIQETQYF

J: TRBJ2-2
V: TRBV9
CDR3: CASSLGGSFTGELFF

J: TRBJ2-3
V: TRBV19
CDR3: CASSIGGTSTDTQYF